One sample yielded the 8 T cell receptor beta chains listed below, sequenced in a study of cytomegalovirus exposure and HLA in healthy donors. Only in-frame clones appear in the TCRdb table, and some are missing; sequencing was by immunoSEQ multiplex PCR. Found here are 150,000 to 200,000 clones, about 82% of them singletons; the top ten hold more than 1.2%. The sequenced sample was PBMCs. These receptors were taken from a woman in her late teens or twenties in good health and CMV-seronegative.

The CDR3 reads CASSEDRGRTDTQYF. The DNA for the CDR3 is TGTGCCAGCAGTGAGGACAGGGGGCGCACAGATACGCAGTATTTT. The V call is TRBV2, the J call TRBJ2-3, with TRBD1 matching over 11 bases. Germline values: CDR1 SNHLY, CDR2 FYNNEI. V was pared by 3 bases and J by 1 base, with 0 bases of the junction left unmatched. The CDR3 runs to 15 residues.

The chain uses TRBV9 and TRBJ2-1; 9 bases agree with TRBD2. Unmatched junction bases numbered 2, after V lost 4 bases and J lost 0 bases. Germline V lookup: CDR1 SGDLS, CDR2 YYNGEE. The length of the CDR3 is 15 residues. CDR3 nucleotides: TGTGCCAGCAGCACGCGGGGGGGCTCCTACAATGAGCAGTTCTTC. Translation: CASSTRGGSYNEQFF.

This CDR3 is CASSLQGRAGYTF. The CDR3 DNA sequence: TGTGCCAGCAGTTTACAGGGGAGAGCTGGCTACACCTTC. The genes are TRBV6-1 and TRBJ1-2; 7 bases map to TRBD1. Germline V gene data show CDR1 as MNHNS and CDR2 as SASEGT. After removal of 5 bases from V and 7 bases from J, the junction contained 7 bases not matched to a gene. The CDR3 is 13 residues long.

This clone has just a few counts. This sequence joins TRBV11-2 and TRBJ2-1, with 8 nucleotides matching TRBD2. This CDR3 region has 14 residues. The V gene's germline CDR1 is SGHAT and CDR2 FQNNGV. V was pared by 5 bases and J by 7 bases, with 7 bases of the junction left unmatched. The chain's CDR3 is CASSPGTRRNEQFF. The CDR3, as DNA: TGTGCCAGCAGCCCCGGGACTAGGCGGAATGAGCAGTTCTTC.

The V call is TRBV18, the J call TRBJ2-7; 7 nucleotides line up with TRBD1. The germline V gene encodes CDR1 KGHSH and CDR2 LQKENI. V dropped 3 bases and J dropped 3; count of bases not matched to a gene: 2. The CDR3 is 13 amino acids. The CDR3, as DNA: TGTGCCAGCTCACCGGCAGGGGGCTACGAGCAGTACTTC. Amino acids: CASSPAGGYEQYF.

Only a few counts were recorded for this clone. This chain joins TRBV2 and TRBJ2-7, with 9 bases lining up with TRBD2. The CDR3 has 14 amino acids. Trimming at V came to 4 bases and at J to 3 bases, leaving 4 bases not matched to a gene. Per the germline V gene, CDR1 is SNHLY and CDR2 is FYNNEI. This CDR3 reads CASSGYSGSYEQYF. The CDR3 DNA follows: TGTGCCAGCAGTGGATATAGCGGGAGCTACGAGCAGTACTTC.

This chain links TRBV7-9 with TRBJ1-1, with D uncertain. Germline CDR1 is SEHNR and CDR2 is FQNEAQ (reference sequence). This CDR3 comprises 14 residues. V lost 3 bases and J lost 2, with 10 bases in between. The CDR3, as DNA: TGTGCCAGCAGCTTTGGGCAGATAAACACTGAAGCTTTCTTT. This sequence encodes CASSFGQINTEAFF.

V is TRBV5-4 and J is TRBJ2-5, with D perhaps TRBD2 (5 bases). V was cut by 0 bases and J by 5 bases, with 11 bases left in between. Per germline, CDR1 SGHNT and CDR2 YYREEE (reference sequence). The CDR3 is 14 residues long. The DNA of the CDR3 is TGTGCCAGCAGCTTGGAACTCACGGGGGAGACCCAGTACTTC. Encoded protein: CASSLELTGETQYF.